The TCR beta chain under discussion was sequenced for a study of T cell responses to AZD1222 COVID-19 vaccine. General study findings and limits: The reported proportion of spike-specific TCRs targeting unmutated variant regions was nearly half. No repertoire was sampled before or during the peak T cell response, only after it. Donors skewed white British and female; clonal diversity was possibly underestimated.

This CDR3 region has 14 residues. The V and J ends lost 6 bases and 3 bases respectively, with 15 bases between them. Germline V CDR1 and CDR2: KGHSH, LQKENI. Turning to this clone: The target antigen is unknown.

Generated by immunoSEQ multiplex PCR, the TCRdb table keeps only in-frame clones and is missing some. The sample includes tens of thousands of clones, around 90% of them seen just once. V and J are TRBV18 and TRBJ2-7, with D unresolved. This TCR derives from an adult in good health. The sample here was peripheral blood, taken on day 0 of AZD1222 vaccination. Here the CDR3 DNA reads TGTGCCAGCTCTCCGGCACATGCACTCTACGAGCAGTACTTC. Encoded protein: CASSPAHALYEQYF.